This T cell receptor beta chain comes out of a study of human T cells and chemical hapten exposure. Study-wide context: TCR yields per sample varied mostly from small pooled library volume differences.

Findings and caveats of the study: Versus controls, expanded TCRs had significantly more large CDR3 similarity clusters.

The library tagged each cDNA molecule with unique molecular identifiers. Via MiXCR, TCRdb re-called the RACE reads, giving one row per CDR3 protein. The sample yields roughly 380,000 distinct CDR3 sequences, approximately 5% seen once. This clonotype was observed many times. Its target is unknown. The time point here: pre-sensitization, week 0. Treatment of the sample: therapeutic diphenylcyclopropenone sensitization with weekly scalp DPC. Patches went on only after blood had been drawn each time. The specimen was whole blood, collected in connection with sensitization to the hapten diphenylcyclopropenone (DPC). The receptor comes from a woman aged 45-65 years with alopecia areata. Some clones in this sample may be carry-over from other donors' samples.

In DNA form, the CDR3 reads TGTGCCAGCAGTTTAGCGAGGGGGCGTAATTCACCCCTCCACTTT. Translating it yields CASSLARGRNSPLHF. The J gene is TRBJ1-6, the V gene TRBV12-3 or TRBV12-4; 7 bases align to TRBD1. J gave up 6 bases and V 0 bases, and 2 bases lay outside the gene matches. The CDR3 runs 15 residues.